In this sample, the clone carrying this TCR beta chain turned up a few times. Its cognate antigen is unknown. TCR beta VDJ and CDR3 profiling used genomic DNA as template. Each CDR3 protein is one row after TCRdb ran MiXCR on the reads. The table shows around 200,000 distinct CDR3 sequences, with approximately 60% occurring only once. Trimming cost V 5 bases and J 0 bases, with 14 bases left between them. Germline lookup yields CDR1 GTSNPN and CDR2 SVGIG (reference sequence). CDR3 length equals 14 residues. The sample belongs to a study of CD8+CD57+ T cells in acquired aplastic anemia. Study details: CD4+ and CD8+ cells, once sorted, gave DNA averaging about 3 ug. The study's findings and limits: CD8+ Simpson's diversity showed no significant patient-control difference. Under 35 was the count of CD8+ CDR3 sequences that patients shared with controls.

Sequencing used sorted CD4+, CD8+, or CD8+CD57+ T cells (not recorded which) from PBMCs. This receptor was taken from a human donor in good health. The chain couples TRBV30 to TRBJ2-7; no firm D call. This chain's CDR3 is CAWDDLRSSYEQYF. The DNA for the CDR3 is TGTGCCTGGGACGACCTCAGGAGCTCCTACGAGCAGTACTTC.